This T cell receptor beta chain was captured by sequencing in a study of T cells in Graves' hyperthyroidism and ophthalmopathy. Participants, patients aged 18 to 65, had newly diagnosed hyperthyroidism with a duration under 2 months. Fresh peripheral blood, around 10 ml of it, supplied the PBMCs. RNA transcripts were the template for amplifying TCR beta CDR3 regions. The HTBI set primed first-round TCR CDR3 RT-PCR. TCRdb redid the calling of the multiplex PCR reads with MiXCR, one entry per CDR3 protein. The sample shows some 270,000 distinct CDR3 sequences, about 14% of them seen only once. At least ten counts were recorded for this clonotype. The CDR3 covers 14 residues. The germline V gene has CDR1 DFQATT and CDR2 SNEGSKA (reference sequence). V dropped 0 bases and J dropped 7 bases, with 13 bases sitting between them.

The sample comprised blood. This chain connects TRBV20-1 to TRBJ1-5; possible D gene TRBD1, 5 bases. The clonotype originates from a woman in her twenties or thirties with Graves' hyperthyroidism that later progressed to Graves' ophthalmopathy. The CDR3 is CSARDVGGEQPQHF. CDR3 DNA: TGCAGTGCTAGAGATGTTGGGGGGGAACAGCCCCAGCATTTT.